This T cell receptor (beta chain) comes out of a study of OX40 agonist ivuxolimab in advanced cancers. Looking at the study overall: People who had prior anti-PD-1, anti-PD-L1 or anti-CTLA-4 therapy could take part, and under 50% had some. General observations from the study: More expanded clones were seen, on average, in CD8+ T cells than in CD4+.

Produced via immunoSEQ multiplex PCR; TCRdb's table is partial and in-frame only. Of about 27,000 clones listed, approximately 85% were seen once; the top ten hold less than 50%. The CDR3 is 14 residues long. Per the germline V gene, CDR1 is MNHEY and CDR2 is SVGAGI. The germline V and J ends were trimmed by 8 bases and 2 bases, with 10 bases remaining between them. Concerning this clone itself: Its antigen is unknown.

The receptor's source is an adult with an advanced solid tumor such as melanoma, head and neck, liver or kidney cancer. Sequenced material: CD4+ or CD8+ T cells sorted from blood, taken in a trial of the OX40 agonist ivuxolimab. The chain recombines TRBV6-5 with TRBJ2-6; D uncertain. The CDR3 coding sequence is TGTGCCAGCGCCTACCGGGCTGGGGCCAACGTCCTGACTTTC. This encodes CASAYRAGANVLTF.